These T cell receptor beta chains were read from a single sample in a study of shared clonotypes between healthy human individuals. Repertoires were generated with immunoSEQ multiplex PCR, while TCRdb's copy carries only in-frame clones and drops some. This sample carries approximately 500,000 clones, 90% to 96% of them seen once, and the ten largest clones take less than 0.06%. The sample comprised naive CD4+ T cells sorted from blood. The source of these receptors is a woman aged 25-40 years in good health. Both conserved end residues are part of each CDR3. The D gene is left open where the match is weak. The size entry is marked missing in some rows and otherwise reads once, few, many or a size class.

TRBD1	.	TRBV14	TRBJ2-5	CASSRRDRGYETQYF	TGTGCCAGCAGCCGCAGGGACAGGGGGTACGAGACCCAGTACTTC
TRBD1	.	TRBV19	TRBJ1-1	CASSIDRAVSEAFF	TGTGCCAGTAGTATCGACAGGGCTGTTTCGGAAGCTTTCTTT
.	.	TRBV27	TRBJ2-3	CASSLSRGETDTQYF	TGTGCCAGCAGCCTATCTCGAGGGGAAACAGATACGCAGTATTTT
TRBD1	.	TRBV28	TRBJ1-1	CASSPTQGDTEAFF	TGTGCCAGCAGTCCAACACAGGGGGACACTGAAGCTTTCTTT
.	once	TRBV5-1	TRBJ1-2	CASSSRDRNYGYTF	TGCGCCAGCTCCTCGAGAGACAGAAACTATGGCTACACCTTC
TRBD2	.	TRBV2	TRBJ2-1	CASSSQTSGIYNEQFF	TGTGCCAGCAGTTCACAGACTAGCGGGATATACAATGAGCAGTTCTTC
TRBD2	once	TRBV23-1	TRBJ2-5	CASSQPRGLATQETQYF	TGCGCCAGCAGTCAGCCCCGGGGACTAGCAACTCAGGAGACCCAGTACTTC
.	once	TRBV7-9	TRBJ2-7	CASSLVSGLPYEQYF	TGTGCCAGCAGCTTAGTCTCGGGGCTCCCCTACGAGCAGTACTTC
.	.	TRBV28	TRBJ2-1	CASSLTGMSYNEQFF	TGTGCCAGCAGTTTAACCGGGATGTCCTACAATGAGCAGTTCTTC
.	once	TRBV5-6	TRBJ1-1	CASSYGRPNTEAFF	TGTGCCAGCAGCTACGGGCGCCCCAACACTGAAGCTTTCTTT
.	.	TRBV4-1	TRBJ2-1	CASSRGAFNYNEQFF	TGCGCCAGCAGCCGAGGGGCTTTCAACTACAATGAGCAGTTCTTC
.	.	TRBV6-5	TRBJ2-1	CASGPGPSYNEQFF	TGTGCCAGCGGACCGGGCCCCTCCTACAATGAGCAGTTCTTC
.	.	TRBV6-6	TRBJ1-3	CASRQAGNTIYF	TGTGCCAGCAGACAGGCTGGAAACACCATATATTTT
.	few	TRBV2	TRBJ1-1	CASSESGSGAFF	TGTGCCAGCAGTGAATCGGGATCAGGTGCTTTCTTT
TRBD1	.	TRBV2	TRBJ2-6	CASSFPGGSGANVLTF	TGTGCCAGCAGTTTCCCAGGGGGCAGTGGGGCCAACGTCCTGACTTTC
.	.	TRBV6-1	TRBJ1-2	CASITLGRQNYGYTF	TGTGCCAGCATCACCCTCGGTAGACAAAACTATGGCTACACCTTC
TRBD2	.	TRBV6-6	TRBJ2-1	CASSSRLAGAWNEQFF	TGTGCCAGCAGTTCCCGACTAGCGGGAGCTTGGAATGAGCAGTTCTTC
.	once	TRBV11-3	TRBJ2-1	CASSLVWEIYNEQFF	TGTGCCAGCAGCTTGGTGTGGGAAATTTACAATGAGCAGTTCTTC
.	.	TRBV11-2	TRBJ2-7	CASSLDLGGSYEQYF	TGTGCCAGCAGCTTAGATCTCGGGGGTTCCTACGAGCAGTACTTC
TRBD1	.	TRBV30	TRBJ2-7	CAWSSPGTGGYEQYF	TGTGCCTGGAGTTCGCCCGGGACAGGGGGCTACGAGCAGTACTTC
.	.	TRBV7-2	TRBJ1-4	CASSSTGTRPEKLFF	TGTGCCAGCAGCTCGACCGGGACACGTCCTGAAAAACTGTTTTTT
TRBD2	.	TRBV18	TRBJ2-3	CASSPQLAGVEGTQYF	TGTGCCAGCTCACCACAACTAGCGGGAGTGGAAGGAACGCAGTATTTT
.	.	TRBV6-5	TRBJ2-7	CASSSGGTPYEQYF	TGTGCCAGCAGTTCCGGAGGCACCCCCTACGAGCAGTACTTC
TRBD1	once	TRBV6-6	TRBJ1-5	CASSYKGGHQPQHF	TGTGCCAGCAGCTACAAAGGGGGCCATCAGCCCCAGCATTTT
.	.	TRBV18	TRBJ1-1	CASSPSTGDGEKAFF	TGTGCCAGCTCACCCAGTACGGGGGATGGTGAAAAAGCTTTCTTT
TRBD1	.	TRBV19	TRBJ2-1	CASSIAGGKGVGSNEQFF	TGTGCCAGTAGTATCGCAGGGGGCAAGGGAGTAGGCAGCAATGAGCAGTTCTTC
.	.	TRBV5-1	TRBJ2-3	CASSLGQIYTDTQYF	TGCGCCAGCAGCTTAGGACAGATCTACACAGATACGCAGTATTTT
.	.	TRBV7-9	TRBJ1-2	CASSLGGAGNYGYTF	TGTGCCAGCAGCTTAGGGGGCGCAGGGAACTATGGCTACACCTTC
.	.	TRBV6-5	TRBJ2-7	CASSRQPSGDEQYF	TGTGCCAGCAGTCGACAGCCCTCCGGGGACGAGCAGTACTTC
.	once	TRBV11-2	TRBJ2-5	CASSPQAPGASQYF	TGTGCCAGCAGCCCCCAGGCCCCCGGGGCGTCCCAGTACTTC
.	.	TRBV6-5	TRBJ1-1	CASSYSTVTEAFF	TGTGCCAGCAGTTACTCGACAGTCACTGAAGCTTTCTTT